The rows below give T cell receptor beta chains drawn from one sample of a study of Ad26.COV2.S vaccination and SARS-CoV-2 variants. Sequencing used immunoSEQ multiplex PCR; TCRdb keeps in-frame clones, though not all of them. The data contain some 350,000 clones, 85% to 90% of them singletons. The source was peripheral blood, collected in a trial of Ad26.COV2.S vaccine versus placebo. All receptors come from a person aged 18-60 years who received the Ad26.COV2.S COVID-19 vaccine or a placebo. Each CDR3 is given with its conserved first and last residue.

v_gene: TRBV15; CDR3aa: CATGRGVGYNEQFF
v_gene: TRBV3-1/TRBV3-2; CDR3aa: CASSPLLTELSEQYF
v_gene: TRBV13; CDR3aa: CAAISAARANYGYTF
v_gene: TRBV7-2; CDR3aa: CASSLGTGGEQFF
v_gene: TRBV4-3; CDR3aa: CASSQADSLSYEQYF
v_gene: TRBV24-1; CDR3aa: CATSDPGGRGRDEQFF
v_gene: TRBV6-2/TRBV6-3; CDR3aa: CASSYLQVGPAQYF
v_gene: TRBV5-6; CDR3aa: CASSLERGPYQETQYF
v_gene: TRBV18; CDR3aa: CASSPPGGRVNTEAFF
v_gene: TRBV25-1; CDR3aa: CASSESNYGYTF
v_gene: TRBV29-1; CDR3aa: CSVGAGGTDTQYF
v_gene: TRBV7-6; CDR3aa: CASSLDGELGEKLFF
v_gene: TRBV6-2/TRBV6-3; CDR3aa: CASSPLRVEYNEQFF
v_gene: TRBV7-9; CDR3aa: CASSLGDRGFELFF
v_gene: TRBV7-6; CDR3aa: CASSFMGQSSYEQYF
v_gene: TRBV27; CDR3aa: CASSFRGRLAKNIQYF
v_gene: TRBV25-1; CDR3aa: CASSDNRVGANYGYTF
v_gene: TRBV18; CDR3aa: CASSPPRVAGVQETQYF
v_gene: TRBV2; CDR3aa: CASSERGRDDTFFIAKNIQYF
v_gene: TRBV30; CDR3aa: CAWSEEPSSGNTIYF
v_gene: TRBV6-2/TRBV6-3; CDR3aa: CASSSRDRGNTEAFF
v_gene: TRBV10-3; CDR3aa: CAISESLATSYNSPLHF
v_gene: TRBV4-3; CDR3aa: CASSQVTTGPNTEAFF
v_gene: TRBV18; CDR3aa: CASSPNPTKSGDEQYF
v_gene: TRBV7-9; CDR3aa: CASSLVGGHTEAFF
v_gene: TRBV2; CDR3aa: CASSEPQIATNEKLFF
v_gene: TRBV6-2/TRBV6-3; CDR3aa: CASSYSRDEWTALHGYTF
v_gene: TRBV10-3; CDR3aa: CAISGRDSTLSGANVLTF